This T cell receptor (beta chain) was found in a study of T cells of healthy individuals. V lost 0 bases and J lost 1; bases outside the gene matches: 1. The CDR3 spans 15 residues. Germline CDR1 and CDR2: SGHDN and FVKESK. This clonotype occurred a few times. Via MiXCR, TCRdb re-called the 5' RACE reads, giving one row per CDR3 protein. The top ten hold about 4.7% of the sample, which has tens of thousands of distinct CDR3 sequences, around 15% seen once. This rearrangement joins TRBV14 to TRBJ2-3, with 7 bases aligning to TRBD1. This TCR was sampled from a human donor in good health. The CDR3 loop is CASSQEQGRTDTQYF. The DNA of the CDR3 is TGTGCCAGCAGCCAAGAACAGGGGCGCACAGATACGCAGTATTTT.